This TCR beta chain originates from a study of CD8+ T cells in alopecia areata. Points from the study as a whole: Scalp and blood samples kept many expanded lesional clones throughout tofacitinib. More clonal than normal scalp was lesional scalp, particularly alopecia totalis/universalis.

V was clipped by 1 base and J by 5 bases; unmatched bases: 3. The V gene's germline CDR1 is SGHTA and CDR2 FQGNSA. The CDR3 is 14 residues long. Notes on this clone: Its target is unknown.

Sample treatment: oral pan-JAK inhibitor, 5-10 mg twice daily. The authors extracted RNA and reverse transcribed it into cDNA as the sequencing template. Repertoires were generated with immunoSEQ multiplex PCR, while TCRdb's copy carries only in-frame clones and drops some. The sample records approximately 210,000 clones, 55% to 70% being singletons. The material sequenced was CD4+ T cells sorted from blood, taken at week 4, from a patient treated with tofacitinib. The gene calls are TRBV7-2 and TRBJ2-5, with 8 bases fitting TRBD2. This TCR was recovered from a human donor with alopecia areata. CDR3 sequence (DNA): TGTGCCAGCAGCTTAGTTAGCGGGGTGGAGACCCAGTACTTC. It specifies CASSLVSGVETQYF.